A selection of T cell receptor beta chains follows, all from one sample in a study of post-analysis software for immune sequencing data. TCRdb re-called the PCR reads through MiXCR, storing one row per CDR3 protein. The repertoire consists of almost 700,000 distinct CDR3 sequences, with approximately 59% occurring once and the leading ten covering over 9%. The sequenced material came from blood. The source is a girl aged 2-15 years with multiple sclerosis. Each CDR3 is given with its conserved first and last residue.

17,TRBV4-1,TRBJ2-6,CASRSTGDPSGANVLTF
16,TRBV6-6,TRBJ2-4,CASSSGVPIAKNIQYF
13,TRBV10-3,TRBJ2-1,CAITTTANNEQFF
16,TRBV6-6,TRBJ1-6,CASSQRRDDYNSPLHF
16,TRBV7-2,TRBJ1-2,CASSLNRDREGYGYTF
13,TRBV30,TRBJ1-2,CAWSRDRGGGYTF
15,TRBV12-3/TRBV12-4,TRBJ2-1,CASSPLLSSYNEQFF
15,TRBV5-6,TRBJ2-3,CASSLRAGGGGAQYF
13,TRBV7-9,TRBJ2-1,CASSLEGSNEQFF
20,TRBV12-3/TRBV12-4,TRBJ2-6,CASRDRFPGTLNSGANVLTF
16,TRBV20-1,TRBJ2-3,CSASLSRGTQGDTQYF
13,TRBV6-2/TRBV6-3,TRBJ2-1,CASSYLTGFVQFF
12,TRBV30,TRBJ2-7,CAWSVVRHEQYF
14,TRBV11-2,-,CASSLTRTQETQYF
13,TRBV20-1,TRBJ1-2,CSARIGRVYGYTF
14,TRBV7-2,TRBJ2-3,CACSLASSADTQYF
14,TRBV20-1,TRBJ2-4,CSPRTSGRNNEQYF
15,TRBV20-1,TRBJ2-3,CSATPSGIPTNTQYF
17,TRBV12-3/TRBV12-4,TRBJ2-3,CASSLAFLAIGTDAQYF
13,TRBV5-1,TRBJ2-4,CASSTGAKNIQYF
14,TRBV20-1,TRBJ2-1,CSADKGPRGNEQFF
15,TRBV29-1,TRBJ2-7,CSVVGREETYFEQYF
14,TRBV6-1,TRBJ2-7,CASSRTSGSEGQYF